Listed here are 9 T cell receptor beta chains from one sample, sequenced in a study of shared clonotypes between healthy human individuals. The data were produced by immunoSEQ multiplex PCR, yet TCRdb's version contains in-frame clones alone and is incomplete. The table shows around 2,000,000 clones, with over 85% occurring only once. CD8 cells classed as naive were CD45RO-negative and positively selected for CCR7, excluding terminally differentiated effector memory CD45RA+ cells. The sample consisted of naive CD8+ T cells sorted from blood. Every receptor here comes from a man between 18 and 35 years old in good health.

V gene TRBV5-6 combines with J gene TRBJ1-1; a weak D match, TRBD1 (5 bases). Per the germline V gene, CDR1 is SGHDT and CDR2 is YYEEEE. The CDR3 loop spans 15 amino acids. Trimming removed 2 bases from V and 4 bases from J, with 15 bases in between. CDR3 coding DNA: TGTGCCAGCAGCTTTCGGGCGGGGCTCGGCACTGAAGCTTTCTTT. Protein sequence: CASSFRAGLGTEAFF.

As to this clone: The sample carries other DNA sequences with the same CDR3. The genes are TRBV11-2 and TRBJ2-1; D is unclear. Germline assignment: CDR1 SGHAT and CDR2 FQNNGV. V was cut by 4 bases and J by 3 bases, with 4 bases left in between. The CDR3 runs to 12 residues. The CDR3 DNA is TGTGCCAGCAGCTCGGACTACAATGAGCAGTTCTTC. Translating gives CASSSDYNEQFF.

The chain couples TRBV13 to TRBJ2-7, with D tentatively TRBD1 (6 bases). This CDR3 region has 15 residues. The V end was cut by 4 bases, the J end by 4 bases, with 17 bases between. Per the germline V gene, CDR1 is PRHDT and CDR2 is FYEKMQ (reference sequence). Here the CDR3 DNA reads TGTGCCAGCAGCTCCCCGACTGAGGGACATTACGAGCAGTACTTC. Encoded protein: CASSSPTEGHYEQYF.

The rearrangement joins TRBV5-1 to TRBJ2-5; TRBD1 matches 8 bases. CDR3 length: 16 amino acids. Trimming at V came to 2 bases and at J to 5 bases, leaving 11 bases not matched to a gene. CDR1 is SGHRS, CDR2 YFSETQ, per germline. This CDR3 reads CASSFRGQGVSETQYF. The CDR3 nucleotides read TGCGCCAGCAGCTTTAGAGGACAGGGAGTTTCGGAGACCCAGTACTTC.

This chain joins TRBV7-2 and TRBJ1-5; the D gene is possibly TRBD1 (5 bases). This CDR3 has 17 amino acids. V lost 3 bases and J lost 0, with 15 bases in between. Germline V gene sequence: CDR1 SGHTA, CDR2 FQGNSA. This CDR3 is CASSLGTVIYSNQPQHF. In DNA, the CDR3 is TGTGCCAGCAGCTTGGGGACTGTAATTTATAGCAATCAGCCCCAGCATTTT.

About this clone itself: Compared with germline, one end of the junction differs, possibly owing to a read error. This chain connects TRBV7-9 to TRBJ1-2; possible D gene TRBD1, 6 bases. Germline V gene sequence: CDR1 SEHNR, CDR2 FQNEAQ (reference sequence). This CDR3 contains 10 residues. CDR3 coding DNA: TGTGCCAGCGGAGCAGGACAGAAAAGCTTC. It codes for CASGAGQKSF.

The chain carries TRBV12-1 and TRBJ1-5. TRBV12-1 is given as a pseudogene. The CDR3 contains 12 residues. The CDR3 loop is CASGGRGQPQHF. The CDR3, as DNA: TGTGCCAGCGGGGGGAGGGGGCAGCCCCAGCATTTT.

V gene TRBV28 combines with J gene TRBJ1-1, with D tentatively TRBD1 (5 bases). With 0 bases removed from V and 6 bases from J, the gap between germline ends came to 8 bases. The CDR3 is 13 amino acids. Per the germline V gene, CDR1 is MDHEN and CDR2 is SYDVKM. CDR3 residues: CASSLWGPAEAFF. Here the CDR3 DNA reads TGTGCCAGCAGTTTATGGGGACCCGCTGAAGCTTTCTTT. Based on the CDR3 plus reference TRBV28 and TRBJ1-1, the full variable domain is DVKVTQSSRYLVKRTGEKVFLECVQDMDHENMFWYRQDPGLGLRLIYFSYDVKMKEKGDIPEGYSVSREKKERFSLILESASTNQTSMYLCASSLWGPAEAFFGQGTRLTVV.

V and J are TRBV25-1 and TRBJ2-1; the D gene is possibly TRBD2 (6 bases). Trimming cost V 6 bases and J 6 bases, with 12 bases left between them. Germline CDR1 reads MGHDK; CDR2 reads SYGVNS. CDR3 length: 13 amino acids. CDR3 region: CASRSGTSNEQFF. DNA for the CDR3: TGTGCCAGCAGGTCCGGGACTTCCAATGAGCAGTTCTTC.